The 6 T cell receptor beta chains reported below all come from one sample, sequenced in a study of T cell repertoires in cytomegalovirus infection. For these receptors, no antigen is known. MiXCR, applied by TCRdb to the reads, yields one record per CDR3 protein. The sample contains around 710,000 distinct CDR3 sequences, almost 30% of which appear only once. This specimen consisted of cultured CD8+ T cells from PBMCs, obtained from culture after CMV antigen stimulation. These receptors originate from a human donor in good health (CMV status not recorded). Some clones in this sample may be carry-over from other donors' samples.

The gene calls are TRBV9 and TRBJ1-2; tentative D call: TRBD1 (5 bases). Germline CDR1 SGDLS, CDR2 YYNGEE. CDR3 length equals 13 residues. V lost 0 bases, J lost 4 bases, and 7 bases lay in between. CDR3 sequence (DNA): TGTGCCAGCAGCGTAGCCAGGGCCTATGGCTACACCTTC. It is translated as CASSVARAYGYTF.

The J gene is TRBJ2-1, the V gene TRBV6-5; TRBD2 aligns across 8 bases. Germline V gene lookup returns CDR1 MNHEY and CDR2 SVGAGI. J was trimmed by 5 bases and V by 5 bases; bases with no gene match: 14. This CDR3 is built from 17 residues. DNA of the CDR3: TGTGCCAGCAGTCCCACGGGTAGCGGGGCCGTTCACAATGAGCAGTTCTTC. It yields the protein CASSPTGSGAVHNEQFF.

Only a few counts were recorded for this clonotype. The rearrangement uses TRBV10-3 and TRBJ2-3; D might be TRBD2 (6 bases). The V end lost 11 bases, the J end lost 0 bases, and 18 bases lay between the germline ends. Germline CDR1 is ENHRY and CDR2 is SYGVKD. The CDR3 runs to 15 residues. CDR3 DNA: TGTGCCCACCGAGCGGGTCGGTTTAGCACAGATACGCAGTATTTT. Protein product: CAHRAGRFSTDTQYF.

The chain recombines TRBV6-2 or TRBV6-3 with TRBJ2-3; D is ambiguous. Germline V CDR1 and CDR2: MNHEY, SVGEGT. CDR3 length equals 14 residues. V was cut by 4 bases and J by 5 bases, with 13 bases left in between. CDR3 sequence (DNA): TGTGCCAGCAGTTCCCTGGGCGTGATAGATACGCAGTATTTT. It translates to CASSSLGVIDTQYF.

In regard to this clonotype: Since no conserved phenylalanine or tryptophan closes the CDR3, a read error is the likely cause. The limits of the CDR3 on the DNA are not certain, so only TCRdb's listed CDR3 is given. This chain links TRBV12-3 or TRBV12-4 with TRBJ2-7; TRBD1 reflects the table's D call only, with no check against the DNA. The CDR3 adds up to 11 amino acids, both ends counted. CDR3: CASSLGGVEYI.

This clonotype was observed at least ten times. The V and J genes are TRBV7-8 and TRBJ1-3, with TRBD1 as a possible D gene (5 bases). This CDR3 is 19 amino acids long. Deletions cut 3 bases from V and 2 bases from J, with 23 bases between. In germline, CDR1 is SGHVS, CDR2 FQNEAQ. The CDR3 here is CASSFLGSGHGVAGNTIYF. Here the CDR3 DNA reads TGTGCCAGCAGCTTCCTTGGTTCAGGGCACGGTGTGGCTGGAAACACCATATATTTT.